The rows below give T cell receptor beta chains drawn from one sample of a study of T cells in Graves' hyperthyroidism and ophthalmopathy. MiXCR, applied by TCRdb to the multiplex PCR reads, yields one record per CDR3 protein. The sample consists of hundreds of thousands of distinct CDR3 sequences, 30% to 40% of them appearing once. Sequencing input: blood. The source is a woman in her thirties or forties with Graves' hyperthyroidism. CDR3s include the opening cysteine and the closing phenylalanine or tryptophan. A D gene is named only where the DNA matches it firmly. Expanded clones get a size class; other rows say once, few or many, or leave the size out.

clone size: many
J gene: TRBJ1-1
D gene: .
V gene: TRBV20-1
CDR3 DNA: TGCAGTGCTAGCCAGTCGGGCCGTGGAACTGAAGCTTTCTTT
CDR3 protein: CSASQSGRGTEAFF

clone size: many
J gene: TRBJ2-5
D gene: TRBD2
V gene: TRBV7-8
CDR3 DNA: TGTGCCAGCAGTCCGGACGGGGGGGCCGGGGAGACCCAGTACTTC
CDR3 protein: CASSPDGGAGETQYF

clone size: many
J gene: TRBJ1-5
D gene: .
V gene: TRBV24-1
CDR3 DNA: TGTGCCACCAACGGGGGCAACGGACAGCCCCAGCATTTT
CDR3 protein: CATNGGNGQPQHF

clone size: .
J gene: TRBJ2-7
D gene: .
V gene: TRBV15
CDR3 DNA: TGTGCCACCCGCCTCGACACCTCCTACGAGCAGTACTTC
CDR3 protein: CATRLDTSYEQYF

clone size: .
J gene: TRBJ2-7
D gene: .
V gene: TRBV5-1
CDR3 DNA: TGCGCCAGCAGCTTGAAGGGGCTCATCGAGCAGTACTTC
CDR3 protein: CASSLKGLIEQYF

clone size: .
J gene: TRBJ2-5
D gene: TRBD2
V gene: TRBV7-2
CDR3 DNA: TGTGCCAGCAGCCCCGGGGGGGGCAATCAGCCCCAGTACTTC
CDR3 protein: CASSPGGGNQPQYF

clone size: .
J gene: TRBJ1-1
D gene: TRBD1
V gene: TRBV28
CDR3 DNA: TGTGCCAGCAGTTCCCCGACAGGGAGAGGAGCTTTCTTT
CDR3 protein: CASSSPTGRGAFF

clone size: many
J gene: TRBJ1-1
D gene: .
V gene: TRBV5-1
CDR3 DNA: TGCGCCAGCAGGGTAAACGGGAACACTGAAGCTTTCTTT
CDR3 protein: CASRVNGNTEAFF

clone size: few
J gene: TRBJ2-7
D gene: .
V gene: TRBV10-3
CDR3 DNA: TGTGCCAGCAGTTACGAGAGCTACGAGCAGTACTTC
CDR3 protein: CASSYESYEQYF

clone size: .
J gene: TRBJ2-5
D gene: .
V gene: TRBV20-1
CDR3 DNA: TGCAATGCTGGGAGGAGTGCGGGAATGATGGAGACCCAGTACTTC
CDR3 protein: CNAGRSAGMMETQYF

clone size: few
J gene: TRBJ1-1
D gene: .
V gene: TRBV5-1
CDR3 DNA: TGCGCCAGCAGACGGACGCTCGGGAACACTGAAGCTTTCTTT
CDR3 protein: CASRRTLGNTEAFF

clone size: .
J gene: TRBJ1-2
D gene: .
V gene: TRBV29-1
CDR3 DNA: TGCAGCGTTGATCTCGGGGCATGGGGGAACTATGGCTACACCTTC
CDR3 protein: CSVDLGAWGNYGYTF

clone size: many
J gene: TRBJ1-2
D gene: .
V gene: TRBV7-2
CDR3 DNA: TGTGCCAGCAGCTTACTCGACGCTAACTATGGCTACACCTTC
CDR3 protein: CASSLLDANYGYTF

clone size: .
J gene: TRBJ2-2
D gene: .
V gene: TRBV2
CDR3 DNA: TGTGCCAGCAGTTACTCGGCGACCGGGGAGCTGTTTTTT
CDR3 protein: CASSYSATGELFF

clone size: .
J gene: TRBJ1-5
D gene: .
V gene: TRBV10-3
CDR3 DNA: TGTGCCATCAGCATGACAGTGAATAGCGGTCAGCCCCAGCATTTT
CDR3 protein: CAISMTVNSGQPQHF

clone size: .
J gene: TRBJ1-2
D gene: .
V gene: TRBV25-1
CDR3 DNA: TGTGCCAGCAGTGGTGAACAGGGCGCTAACTATGGCTACACCTTC
CDR3 protein: CASSGEQGANYGYTF

clone size: many
J gene: TRBJ1-5
D gene: .
V gene: TRBV7-2
CDR3 DNA: TGTGCCAGCAGCTTAGGCGGGGAAGGACCCCAGCATTTT
CDR3 protein: CASSLGGEGPQHF

clone size: many
J gene: TRBJ1-2
D gene: .
V gene: TRBV29-1
CDR3 DNA: TGCAGCGTTGGGACAGCGCTTGGTGGCTACACCTTC
CDR3 protein: CSVGTALGGYTF

clone size: .
J gene: TRBJ1-4
D gene: .
V gene: TRBV6-6
CDR3 DNA: TGTGCCAGCAGGGCAGGGAGTGCCACTAATGAAAAACTGTTTTTT
CDR3 protein: CASRAGSATNEKLFF

clone size: .
J gene: TRBJ1-6
D gene: TRBD1
V gene: TRBV7-2
CDR3 DNA: TGTGCCAGCAGTCCGCAGGGAGGGGGCCCCTCCTATAATTCACCCCTCCACTTT
CDR3 protein: CASSPQGGGPSYNSPLHF

clone size: few
J gene: TRBJ1-1
D gene: TRBD1
V gene: TRBV29-1
CDR3 DNA: TGCAGCGTTGAATCGACAGGGGGCTCTCATACCCTTGAAGCTTTCTTT
CDR3 protein: CSVESTGGSHTLEAFF

clone size: few
J gene: TRBJ2-7
D gene: TRBD1
V gene: TRBV5-1
CDR3 DNA: TGCGCCAGCAGCCAGGACAGGGAATCCTACGAGCAGTACTTC
CDR3 protein: CASSQDRESYEQYF

clone size: once
J gene: TRBJ2-7
D gene: .
V gene: TRBV7-2
CDR3 DNA: TGTGCCAGCAGCTTAGGTGGGGGGGCCTCCTACAATGAGCAGTACTTC
CDR3 protein: CASSLGGGASYNEQYF

clone size: many
J gene: TRBJ1-4
D gene: TRBD1
V gene: TRBV7-8
CDR3 DNA: TGTGCCAGCAGCCTCCGGACAGGACAGGAAAAACTGTTTTTT
CDR3 protein: CASSLRTGQEKLFF

clone size: few
J gene: TRBJ1-4
D gene: .
V gene: TRBV6-5
CDR3 DNA: TGTGCCAGCAGTTACTCCACGGGGGCAGGAGAGGAAAAACTGTTTTTT
CDR3 protein: CASSYSTGAGEEKLFF

clone size: many
J gene: TRBJ2-2
D gene: .
V gene: TRBV20-1
CDR3 DNA: TGCAGTGGCGGTGCCGCGAACACCGGGGAGCTGTTTTTT
CDR3 protein: CSGGAANTGELFF

clone size: .
J gene: TRBJ2-5
D gene: TRBD1
V gene: TRBV29-1
CDR3 DNA: TGCAGCCCTATCGAGGGGGCCGGGGAGACCCAGTACTTC
CDR3 protein: CSPIEGAGETQYF

clone size: few
J gene: TRBJ2-6
D gene: .
V gene: TRBV10-3
CDR3 DNA: TGTGCCAGCATGGACGGGGGACCGACATACTCTGGGGCCAACGTCCTGACTTTC
CDR3 protein: CASMDGGPTYSGANVLTF

clone size: many
J gene: TRBJ1-1
D gene: TRBD1
V gene: TRBV5-1
CDR3 DNA: TGTGCCAGCAGCCCTAGGACAGGGGGGAACACTGAAGCTTTCTTT
CDR3 protein: CASSPRTGGNTEAFF

clone size: few
J gene: TRBJ1-1
D gene: .
V gene: TRBV7-3
CDR3 DNA: TGTGCCAGCAGCTTAAGAAGGTCCCAGAACACTGAAGCTTTCTTT
CDR3 protein: CASSLRRSQNTEAFF

clone size: many
J gene: TRBJ1-1
D gene: .
V gene: TRBV9
CDR3 DNA: TGTGCCAGCAGCGAGATGGGTTCCATGAACACTGAAGCTTTCTTT
CDR3 protein: CASSEMGSMNTEAFF

clone size: .
J gene: TRBJ2-2
D gene: .
V gene: TRBV7-3
CDR3 DNA: TGTGCCAGCAGCTTACCCCAGACTGGGCACCGGGAGCTGTTTTTT
CDR3 protein: CASSLPQTGHRELFF

clone size: many
J gene: TRBJ2-5
D gene: .
V gene: TRBV29-1
CDR3 DNA: TGCAGCGTTGGGCAGGGGGAGACCCAGTACTTC
CDR3 protein: CSVGQGETQYF